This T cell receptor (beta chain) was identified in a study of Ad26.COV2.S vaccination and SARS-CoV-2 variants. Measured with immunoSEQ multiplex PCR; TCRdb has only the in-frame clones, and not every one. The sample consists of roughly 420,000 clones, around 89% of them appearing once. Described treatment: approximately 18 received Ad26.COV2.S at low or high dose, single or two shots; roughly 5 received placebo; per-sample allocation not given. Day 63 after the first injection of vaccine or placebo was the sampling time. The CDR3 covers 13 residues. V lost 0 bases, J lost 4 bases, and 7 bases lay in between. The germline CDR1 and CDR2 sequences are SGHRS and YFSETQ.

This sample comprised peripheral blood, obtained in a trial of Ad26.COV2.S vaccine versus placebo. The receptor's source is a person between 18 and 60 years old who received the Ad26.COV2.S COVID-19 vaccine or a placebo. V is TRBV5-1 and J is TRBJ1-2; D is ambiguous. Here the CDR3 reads CASSLDNGYGYTF. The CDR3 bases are TGCGCCAGCAGCTTGGATAACGGCTATGGCTACACCTTC. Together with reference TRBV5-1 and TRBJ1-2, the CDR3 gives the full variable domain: KAGVTQTPRYLIKTRGQQVTLSCSPISGHRSVSWYQQTPGQGLQFLFEYFSETQRNKGNFPGRFSGRQFSNSRSEMNVSTLELGDSALYLCASSLDNGYGYTFGSGTRLTVV.